The 10 T cell receptor beta chains listed next were all sequenced from one sample in a study of shared clonotypes between healthy human individuals. Libraries were prepared by immunoSEQ multiplex PCR; TCRdb keeps only in-frame clonotypes and omits some of them. The table has 550,000 to 800,000 clones, less than 85% seen once. Sequencing input: memory CD4+ T cells sorted from blood. Described subset: CD45RA-negative fraction. These receptors all stem from a woman in her twenties or thirties in good health.

The chain is built from TRBV5-6 and TRBJ2-1; 10 positions match TRBD2. CDR3 length: 15 amino acids. In germline, CDR1 is SGHDT, CDR2 YYEEEE. V lost 4 bases and J lost 8; bases outside the gene matches: 9. The CDR3 nucleotides are TGTGCCAGCAGCACCATTAGCGGGAGGAGTCATGAGCAGTTCTTC. Protein sequence: CASSTISGRSHEQFF.

The chain combines TRBV7-2 with TRBJ2-3, with 10 bases aligning to TRBD2. Germline loops: CDR1 SGHTA, CDR2 FQGNSA. Trimming took 5 bases from V and 4 from J; bases not matched to a gene: 6. The CDR3 runs 15 residues. CDR3 residues: CASSRKAGGSDTQYF. CDR3 DNA sequence: TGTGCCAGCAGCCGTAAAGCGGGGGGGTCAGATACGCAGTATTTT.

The chain joins TRBV10-1 to TRBJ2-5; the match to TRBD2 covers 10 bases. Germline CDR1 reads WNHNN; CDR2 reads SYGVQD (reference sequence). The CDR3 spans 16 residues. V lost 2 bases, J lost 5 bases, and 8 bases stayed unmatched. CDR3 amino acids: CASSEALAGEEETQYF. CDR3 bases: TGCGCCAGCAGTGAGGCGCTAGCGGGAGAGGAGGAGACCCAGTACTTC.

This chain joins TRBV7-9 and TRBJ2-2; D might be TRBD1 (5 bases). This CDR3 is 13 amino acids long. Trimming took 7 bases from V and 7 from J, leaving 13 bases between them. Germline V CDR1 and CDR2: SEHNR, FQNEAQ (reference sequence). The chain's CDR3 is CASNPGIHGELFF. DNA for the CDR3: TGTGCCAGCAACCCAGGGATTCACGGGGAGCTGTTTTTT. The entire variable domain, with the rest obtained from reference TRBV7-9 and TRBJ2-2, is as follows: DTGVSQNPRHKITKRGQNVTFRCDPISEHNRLYWYRQTLGQGPEFLTYFQNEAQLEKSRLLSDRFSAERPKGSFSTLEIQRTEQGDSAMYLCASNPGIHGELFFGEGSRLTVL.

The chain employs TRBV5-8 and TRBJ2-1; TRBD1 might be the D (6 bases). The CDR3 loop spans 16 amino acids. Per the germline V gene, CDR1 is SGHTS and CDR2 is YDEGEE. V dropped 3 bases and J dropped 8 bases, with 21 bases sitting between them. CDR3 sequence (DNA): TGTGCCAGCAGCTGGCAGGGGATCGGGCAGACATATGAGCAGTTCTTC. Protein sequence: CASSWQGIGQTYEQFF.

V gene TRBV5-1 combines with J gene TRBJ1-2; possible D gene TRBD1, 5 bases. Germline V gene lookup returns CDR1 SGHRS and CDR2 YFSETQ. V was shortened by 0 bases and J by 7 bases, with 16 bases between the two germline ends. The CDR3 contains 15 residues. The CDR3 spells CASSLAEGRSGGYTF. CDR3 nucleotide sequence: TGCGCCAGCAGCTTGGCCGAGGGACGTAGTGGTGGCTACACCTTC.

A single count supports this clone. The chain joins TRBV15 to TRBJ2-5; 9 bases line up with TRBD2. CDR1 LNHNV and CDR2 YYDKDF come from the germline V gene (reference sequence). Trimming took 0 bases from V and 4 from J; bases not matched to a gene: 3. CDR3 length: 15 amino acids. The DNA of the CDR3 is TGTGCCACCAGCAGAGAGGGGACTAGCAGAGAGACCCAGTACTTC. It codes for CATSREGTSRETQYF. Looking up the rest from reference TRBV15 and TRBJ2-5 gives the full variable domain: DAMVIQNPRYQVTQFGKPVTLSCSQTLNHNVMYWYQQKSSQAPKLLFHYYDKDFNNEADTPDNFQSRRPNTSFCFLDIRSPGLGDTAMYLCATSREGTSRETQYFGPGTRLLVL.

This clone turned up a few times. The chain couples TRBV2 to TRBJ2-3, with D uncertain. Germline CDR1 SNHLY, CDR2 FYNNEI. This CDR3 spans 12 amino acids. Trimming left V 6 bases short and J 2 bases short, with 6 bases between. The CDR3 DNA sequence: TGTGCCAGCAGCGTAAACACAGATACGCAGTATTTT. Translation gives CASSVNTDTQYF.

The chain joins TRBV10-2 to TRBJ2-7; D call uncertain. The CDR3 is made up of 14 amino acids. Germline lookup yields CDR1 WSHSY and CDR2 SAAADI. The ends were cut back, 7 bases at V and 3 bases at J, with 16 bases in the middle. The chain's CDR3 is CASMRQKNNYEQYF. The CDR3 DNA reads as TGCGCCAGCATGAGGCAGAAGAATAACTACGAGCAGTACTTC.

This clone was seen just once. This rearrangement joins TRBV30 to TRBJ2-2; a possible D gene is TRBD2 (5 bases). The CDR3 has 13 amino acids. V lost 3 bases to trimming and J lost 6 bases, with 11 bases between them. Germline CDR1 reads GTSNPN; CDR2 reads SVGIG (reference sequence). The CDR3 loop is CAWRYGGPGELFF. CDR3 in DNA: TGTGCCTGGAGATACGGAGGTCCCGGGGAGCTGTTTTTT.